This paragraph reports one T cell receptor beta chain. V was shortened by 7 bases and J by 5 bases, with 11 bases between the two germline ends. The CDR3 is 12 residues long. Germline V gives CDR1 MNHNS, CDR2 SASEGT. Only CD45RO-negative cells positively selected for CCR7 counted as naive CD8 cells, so terminally differentiated effector memory CD45RA+ cells were excluded. Repertoires were generated with immunoSEQ multiplex PCR, while TCRdb's copy carries only in-frame clones and drops some. The sample has around 2,000,000 clones, around 96% seen once. These data are taken from a study of shared clonotypes between healthy human individuals.

This rearrangement joins TRBV6-1 to TRBJ2-5; D perhaps matches TRBD2 (5 bases). The sample was naive CD8+ T cells sorted from blood. This clonotype was obtained from a man in his late teens or twenties in good health. CDR3 protein: CASTREPETQYF. The DNA for the CDR3 is TGTGCCAGCACGAGGGAGCCGGAGACCCAGTACTTC.